This T cell receptor (beta chain) was profiled in a study of shared T cell receptors in the human thymus. This CDR3 is built from 12 residues. The junction had 9 bases not matched to a gene; V was cut back by 7 bases and J by 7 bases. The germline V gene has CDR1 SQVTM and CDR2 ANQGSEA. Produced via immunoSEQ multiplex PCR; TCRdb's table is partial and in-frame only. The sample carries about 610,000 clones, 85% to 90% recorded once. The data were also submitted as part of a second study, on human thymus T cells.

V and J are TRBV29-1 and TRBJ1-2; 7 bases map to TRBD1. The receptor comes from a boy under two years old with a congenital heart defect. The source material was thymocytes. In nucleotides, the CDR3 is TGCAGCGCTCTAACAGGGGCTTCTGGCTACACCTTC. This sequence encodes CSALTGASGYTF.